This T cell receptor (beta chain) was sequenced for a study of T cell responses to AZD1222 COVID-19 vaccine. Study-wide results and limits: Spike-specific TCR breadth and depth rose after two AZD1222 doses. Donors in the cohort were predominantly white British and more often female, and clonal diversity was possibly underestimated. Only six AZD1222 recipients tested seropositive at baseline.

TCRdb's copy holds only in-frame clones and misses some; the assay was immunoSEQ multiplex PCR. The sample lists under 95,000 clones; about nine tenths were seen once. This CDR3 has 15 amino acids. J lost 2 bases, V lost 0 bases, and 3 bases had no gene match. From germline, CDR1 is SGHNT and CDR2 YYREEE (reference sequence). This clone was seen a single time. Its antigen is not known. The TCR was taken from an adult in good health. This sample comprised peripheral blood, obtained on day 0 of AZD1222 vaccination. This chain connects TRBV5-4 to TRBJ1-2; TRBD1 matches 8 bases. The chain's CDR3 is CASSLGGTGNYGYTF. CDR3 nucleotides: TGTGCCAGCAGCTTGGGGGGGACAGGAAACTATGGCTACACCTTC.